A selection of T cell receptor beta chains follows, all from one sample in a study of type 1 regulatory T cells. Each CDR3 protein is one row after TCRdb ran MiXCR on the reads. This sample has 75,000 to 100,000 distinct CDR3 sequences, with 25% to 40% found just once. The sequencing input was CD4+ T cells, either the whole sample or a sorted fraction (not recorded which). These receptors were obtained from a human donor in good health. CDR3s include the opening cysteine and the closing phenylalanine or tryptophan. D genes are given only for firm matches. The size field is filled for only some rows; it gives once, few, many or a size class.

TRBD1 few TRBJ1-2 TRBV3-1 CASSSRTGGYTF TGTGCCAGCAGTAGCCGGACAGGCGGCTACACCTTC
NA NA TRBJ2-1 TRBV20-1 CSAVRVKVGSYNEQFF TGCAGTGCCGTCCGGGTCAAGGTGGGGTCCTACAATGAGCAGTTCTTC
TRBD2 NA TRBJ2-1 TRBV4-3 CASSHSGGNEQFF TGCGCCAGCAGCCACTCGGGAGGCAATGAGCAGTTCTTC
NA few TRBJ1-6 TRBV3-1 CASSQSPENSPLHF TGTGCCAGCAGCCAATCACCAGAGAATTCACCCCTCCACTTT
TRBD2 few TRBJ2-2 TRBV3-1 CASSQDRGVAGELFF TGTGCCAGCAGCCAAGATCGGGGGGTGGCCGGGGAGCTGTTTTTT
NA NA TRBJ1-4 TRBV11-2 CASSPTTGKNEKLFF TGTGCCAGCAGCCCCACGACGGGGAAAAATGAAAAACTGTTTTTT
NA NA TRBJ1-2 TRBV12-5 CASGPTGNHGYTF TGTGCTAGTGGGCCAACAGGGAATCATGGCTACACCTTC
TRBD2 few TRBJ2-3 TRBV7-2 CASSLLGLAGPAGDTQYF TGTGCCAGCAGCTTATTGGGACTAGCGGGACCCGCAGGAGATACGCAGTATTTT
TRBD2 few TRBJ2-4 TRBV27 CASSVRRLAGGFLAKNIQYF TGTGCCAGCAGTGTCCGCCGACTAGCGGGAGGGTTTCTAGCCAAAAACATTCAGTACTTC
NA NA TRBJ2-1 TRBV5-1 CASRDPMNEQFF TGCGCCAGCAGGGACCCAATGAATGAGCAGTTCTTC
NA NA TRBJ1-2 TRBV10-2 CASSDYPNYGYTF TGCGCCAGCAGTGACTATCCTAACTATGGCTACACCTTC
TRBD2 few TRBJ2-7 TRBV10-3 CAIGDSGSGAYEQYF TGTGCCATCGGGGATAGCGGGAGCGGGGCCTACGAGCAGTACTTC
NA NA TRBJ2-5 TRBV28 CASSSQTFQLETQYF TGTGCCAGCAGTTCTCAGACCTTCCAATTAGAGACCCAGTACTTC
TRBD2 NA TRBJ2-1 TRBV2 CASRRLAGYNEQFF TGTGCCAGCAGGAGACTAGCGGGATACAATGAGCAGTTCTTC
TRBD2 NA TRBJ2-3 TRBV5-5 CASSFSGNSDTQYF TGTGCCAGCAGCTTTAGCGGGAACTCAGATACGCAGTATTTT
TRBD1 NA TRBJ1-2 TRBV7-9 CASRQTGGAGGYTF TGTGCCAGCAGACAGACAGGGGGCGCCGGGGGCTACACCTTC
NA NA TRBJ1-1 TRBV5-4 CASSLGGREAFF TGTGCCAGCAGCTTGGGTGGCAGAGAAGCTTTCTTT
NA NA TRBJ2-6 TRBV7-8 CASSLDLIGLAGANVLTF TGTGCCAGCAGCTTAGATTTGATTGGGTTAGCTGGGGCCAACGTCCTGACTTTC
NA NA TRBJ2-7 TRBV3-1 CASSPPPGDRQYF TGTGCCAGCAGCCCGCCACCGGGGGATCGGCAGTACTTC
NA few TRBJ2-7 TRBV27 CASSQLLSSYEQYF TGTGCCAGCAGTCAGCTTCTCAGCTCCTACGAGCAGTACTTC
NA NA TRBJ1-2 TRBV13 CASSLDNTARGYTF TGTGCCAGCAGCTTAGACAATACAGCCAGGGGCTACACCTTC
TRBD2 NA TRBJ2-1 TRBV20-1 CSASSGSGNEQFF TGCAGTGCTAGTAGCGGGAGTGGGAATGAGCAGTTCTTC
NA NA TRBJ2-2 TRBV29-1 CSVEDGAGGAGELFF TGCAGCGTTGAAGATGGGGCAGGGGGGGCCGGGGAGCTGTTTTTT
NA NA TRBJ2-1 TRBV7-9 CASSLNLASWLQFF TGTGCCAGCAGCTTAAACCTAGCTTCCTGGCTGCAGTTCTTC
NA NA TRBJ1-1 TRBV19 CASSISSNGDTEAFF TGTGCCAGTAGTATTTCCAGCAACGGGGACACTGAAGCTTTCTTT
NA NA TRBJ2-1 TRBV7-3 CASSFLRGEQFF TGTGCCAGCAGCTTCTTACGGGGCGAGCAGTTCTTC
NA NA TRBJ2-5 TRBV28 CASSYRDGSSQYF TGTGCCAGCAGTTACCGCGACGGGAGTAGTCAGTACTTC
NA few TRBJ2-3 TRBV5-6 CASSWGLARTYTDTQYF TGTGCCAGCAGCTGGGGTTTGGCCCGAACCTACACAGATACGCAGTATTTT
NA NA TRBJ2-1 TRBV7-2 CASSLARAGAYNEQFF TGTGCCAGCAGCTTAGCTCGTGCGGGCGCCTACAATGAGCAGTTCTTC
TRBD2 NA TRBJ2-2 TRBV5-1 CASSFPLAGRRVTGELFF TGCGCCAGCAGCTTTCCACTAGCGGGCCGACGAGTCACCGGGGAGCTGTTTTTT
NA many TRBJ2-3 TRBV20-1 CSARRDFTDTQYF TGCAGTGCTCGAAGGGACTTCACAGATACGCAGTATTTT
TRBD1 NA TRBJ1-5 TRBV6-1 CASTPETQGSNQPRHF TGTGCCAGCACTCCGGAGACACAGGGGAGCAATCAGCCCCGGCATTTT
TRBD1 few TRBJ1-1 TRBV6-2/TRBV6-3 CASSQPDRGEPTDTEAFF TGTGCCAGCAGCCAGCCGGACAGGGGCGAGCCTACGGATACTGAAGCTTTCTTT
NA NA TRBJ1-1 TRBV25-1 CASSGGGQRTEAFF TGTGCCAGCAGTGGTGGGGGGCAGAGAACTGAAGCTTTCTTT
TRBD2 few TRBJ2-6 TRBV7-2 CASRTTSASGKGSGANVLTF TGTGCCAGCAGAACCACCTCCGCGAGCGGGAAGGGTTCTGGGGCCAACGTCCTGACTTTC
TRBD1 NA TRBJ1-5 TRBV10-3 CAISGQGNQPQHF TGTGCCATCAGTGGACAGGGAAATCAGCCCCAGCATTTT
NA NA TRBJ2-5 TRBV2 CASSVRETQYF TGTGCCAGCAGTGTGAGGGAGACCCAGTACTTC
NA NA TRBJ2-5 TRBV3-1 CASSQGVGRETQYF TGTGCCAGCAGCCAAGGCGTAGGTCGAGAGACCCAGTACTTC
NA few TRBJ2-1 TRBV2 CASSEGWGDSYNEQFF TGTGCCAGCAGTGAGGGATGGGGTGACTCCTACAATGAGCAGTTCTTC
TRBD2 NA TRBJ2-7 TRBV20-1 CSANREGLDDEQYF TGCAGTGCTAACCGGGAGGGCCTGGATGACGAGCAGTACTTC
NA few TRBJ1-2 TRBV6-5 CASGQAGLWYGYTF TGTGCCAGCGGGCAGGCTGGACTGTGGTATGGCTACACCTTC
TRBD2 NA TRBJ2-7 TRBV20-1 CSTTPGASGRLSYEQYF TGCAGTACAACCCCAGGGGCTAGCGGGAGGTTATCCTACGAGCAGTACTTC
NA NA TRBJ2-5 TRBV3-1 CASSQEGGATWETQYF TGTGCCAGCAGCCAAGAGGGGGGAGCGACGTGGGAGACCCAGTACTTC
NA NA TRBJ2-7 TRBV28 CASSAFRYEQYF TGTGCCAGCAGTGCCTTCCGGTACGAGCAGTACTTC
NA NA TRBJ1-3 TRBV5-1 CASSSVDPLGNTIYF TGCGCCAGCAGCTCCGTGGATCCGCTTGGAAACACCATATATTTT
TRBD2 NA TRBJ2-1 TRBV30 CAWSAYRNGGRGRGEQFF TGTGCCTGGAGTGCCTACAGGAACGGCGGGAGGGGGAGGGGTGAGCAGTTCTTC
NA few TRBJ2-7 TRBV20-1 CSADKNEQYF TGCAGTGCCGATAAAAACGAGCAGTACTTC
NA NA TRBJ2-7 TRBV20-1 CSAGSEGGHEQYF TGCAGTGCGGGGAGCGAGGGGGGTCACGAGCAGTACTTC
NA few TRBJ1-5 TRBV24-1 CATSDFGQNQPQHF TGTGCCACCAGTGATTTCGGCCAAAATCAGCCCCAGCATTTT
NA NA TRBJ1-6 TRBV5-5 CASSPSTGRSTNSPLHF TGTGCCAGCAGCCCGTCCACAGGGAGGTCGACCAATTCACCCCTCCACTTT
TRBD1 NA TRBJ2-3 TRBV28 CASALGQGSEDTQYF TGTGCCAGCGCACTCGGACAGGGGTCGGAAGATACGCAGTATTTT
NA NA TRBJ1-6 TRBV4-2 CASSQEGSRGGSPLHF TGTGCCAGCAGCCAAGAGGGTTCCAGGGGAGGGTCACCCCTCCACTTT